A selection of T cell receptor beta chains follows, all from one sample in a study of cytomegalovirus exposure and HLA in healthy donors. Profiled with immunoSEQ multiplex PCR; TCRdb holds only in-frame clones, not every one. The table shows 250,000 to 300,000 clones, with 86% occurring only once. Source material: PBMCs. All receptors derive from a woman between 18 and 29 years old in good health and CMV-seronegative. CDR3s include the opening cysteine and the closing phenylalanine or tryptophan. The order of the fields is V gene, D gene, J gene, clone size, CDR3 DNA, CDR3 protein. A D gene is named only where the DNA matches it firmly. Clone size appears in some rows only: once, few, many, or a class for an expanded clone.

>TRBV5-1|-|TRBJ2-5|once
TGCGCCAGCAGACCCTCGGGGGGCGGAGGAGAGACCCAGTACTTC
CASRPSGGGGETQYF
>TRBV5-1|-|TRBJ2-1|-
TGCGCCAGCAGCTCCTACAGGGTCTACAATGAGCAGTTCTTC
CASSSYRVYNEQFF
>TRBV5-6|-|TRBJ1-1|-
TGTGCCAGCAGCTTAAGACAGGTGAGGAACACTGAAGCTTTCTTT
CASSLRQVRNTEAFF
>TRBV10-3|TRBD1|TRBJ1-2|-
TGTGCCATCAGTGAGTTTAAACAGGGGGTAAACTATGGCTACACCTTC
CAISEFKQGVNYGYTF
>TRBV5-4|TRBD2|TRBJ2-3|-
TGTGCCAGCAGCTTGGAAGGAGCGGGGGGGGATACGCAGTATTTT
CASSLEGAGGDTQYF
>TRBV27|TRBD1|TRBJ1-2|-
TGTGCCAGCAGTTCGGGAAGGGGGCGAGCAAATGGCTACACCTTC
CASSSGRGRANGYTF
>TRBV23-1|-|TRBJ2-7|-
TGCGCCAGCAGCCTAGGGGCACAAGTGGGCTCCTACGAGCAGTACTTC
CASSLGAQVGSYEQYF
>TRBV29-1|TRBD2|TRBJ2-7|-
TGCAGTGGACTAGCGGCCTACGAGCAGTACTTC
CSGLAAYEQYF
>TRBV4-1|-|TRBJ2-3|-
TGCGCCAGCAGCCAAGACCTAGCTGGGGGGGCCGGAGATACGCAGTATTTT
CASSQDLAGGAGDTQYF
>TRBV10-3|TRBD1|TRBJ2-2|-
TGTGCCACCGCTCGTTACGGGACAGGGGTTGACACCGGGGAGCTGTTTTTT
CATARYGTGVDTGELFF
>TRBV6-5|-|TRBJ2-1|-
TGTGCCAGCAATGAAGGGAACAGGCACAATGAGCAGTTCTTC
CASNEGNRHNEQFF
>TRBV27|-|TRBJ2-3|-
TGTGCCAGCAGACCTGGACTATCTAGCACAGATACGCAGTATTTT
CASRPGLSSTDTQYF
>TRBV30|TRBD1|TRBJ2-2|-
TGTGCCTGGAGTGTAGGGGACAGAGACACCGGGGAGCTGTTTTTT
CAWSVGDRDTGELFF
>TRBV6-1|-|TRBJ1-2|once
TGTGCCAGCAGTGAAGGGATGAACAGCTTCTATGGCTACACCTTC
CASSEGMNSFYGYTF
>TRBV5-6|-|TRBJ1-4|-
TGTGCCAGCAGCCCAGGGGCGGCCCCCGGGGAAAAACTGTTTTTT
CASSPGAAPGEKLFF
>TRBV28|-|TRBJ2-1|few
TGTGCCAGCAACATACAGGGTTTCAATGAGCAGTTCTTC
CASNIQGFNEQFF
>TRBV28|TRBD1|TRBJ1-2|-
TGTGCCAGCAGCCCTTCGGCAGGGGGCTATGGCTACACCTTC
CASSPSAGGYGYTF
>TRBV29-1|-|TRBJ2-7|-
TGCAGCGCCACCGGGACACTACACTACGAGCAGTACTTC
CSATGTLHYEQYF
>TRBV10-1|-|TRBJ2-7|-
TGCGCCAGCAGTGAGACAGGGATCCACGAGCAGTACTTC
CASSETGIHEQYF
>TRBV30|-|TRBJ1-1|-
TGTGCCTCTCTTTATAGGAGCGTCGACTACATGAACACTGAAGCTTTCTTT
CASLYRSVDYMNTEAFF
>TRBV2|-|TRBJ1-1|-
TGTGCCAGCAGGGGGGTGCAGGGAGGAAGGAACACTGAAGCTTTCTTT
CASRGVQGGRNTEAFF
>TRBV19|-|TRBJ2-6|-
TGTGCCAGCAAACACATCTCTGGGGCCAACGTCCTGACTTTC
CASKHISGANVLTF
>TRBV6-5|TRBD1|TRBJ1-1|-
TGTGCCAGCAGTCTTTCACAGGGGAAGGCTTTCTTT
CASSLSQGKAFF
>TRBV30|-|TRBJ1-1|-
TGTGCCTGGAGCCATTCCATATGGACAGAGGGGAACACTGAAGCTTTCTTT
CAWSHSIWTEGNTEAFF
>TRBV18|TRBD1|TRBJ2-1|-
TGTGCCAGCTCACCTGGACAGGGGGGATACAATGAGCAGTTCTTC
CASSPGQGGYNEQFF
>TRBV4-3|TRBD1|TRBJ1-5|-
TGCGCCAGCAGCCAAGGGACAGGGGTTGGTCAGCCCCAGCATTTT
CASSQGTGVGQPQHF
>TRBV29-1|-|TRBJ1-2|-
TGCAGCGTTGAAAAGCCGGTATTACGACAGCCCGGGAGCTATGGCTACACCTTC
CSVEKPVLRQPGSYGYTF
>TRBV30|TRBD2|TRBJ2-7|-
TGTGCCTGGAGTCCCTCCGCCTTTCAGGGACTAGGGGTCAACGAGCAGTACTTC
CAWSPSAFQGLGVNEQYF
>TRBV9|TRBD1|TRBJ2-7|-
TGTGCCAGCAGCGCACAGGGGGACACCTACGAGCAGTACTTC
CASSAQGDTYEQYF